The next 20 T cell receptor beta chains were all read from a single sample in a study of T cell clonotyping in hematopoietic cell transplantation. Time point specified: recipient sample about 28 days before transplant, after cytoreduction. Generated by immunoSEQ multiplex PCR, the TCRdb table keeps only in-frame clones and is missing some. The sample yields 46,000 or so clones, around 86% seen once. The sample was peripheral blood mononuclear cells, taken before stem cell transplant. The receptors were sampled from a man aged 55 to 70 with biphenotypic leukemia. Some clones in this sample may be carry-over from other donors' samples.

The V gene is TRBV19, the J gene TRBJ2-7; D may be TRBD2 (7 bases). CDR1 LNHDA and CDR2 SQIVND come from the germline V gene (reference sequence). The CDR3 has 15 residues. The V gene lost 3 bases and the J gene lost 3 bases, with 15 bases spanning the gap. Here the CDR3 reads CASSMFGGRFYEQYF. CDR3 coding DNA: TGTGCCAGTAGTATGTTCGGGGGGCGATTCTACGAGCAGTACTTC.

The chain links TRBV4-2 to TRBJ2-7; TRBD2 might be the D (6 bases). The length of the CDR3 is 14 residues. V lost 0 bases and J lost 2, with 8 bases in between. The V gene's germline CDR1 is LGHNA and CDR2 YNFKEQ. CDR3: CASSQDPGAYEQYF. CDR3 in DNA: TGTGCCAGCAGCCAAGATCCGGGAGCCTACGAGCAGTACTTC.

The chain employs TRBV7-2 and TRBJ1-4; D gene unclear. Germline V gene sequence: CDR1 SGHTA, CDR2 FQGNSA. Trimming left V 5 bases short and J 8 bases short, with 18 bases between. The CDR3 spans 15 residues. CDR3 coding DNA: TGTGCCAGCAGCCCAGGACTCATCGGAATCGAAAAACTGTTTTTT. Its protein product is CASSPGLIGIEKLFF. Looking up the rest from reference TRBV7-2 and TRBJ1-4 gives the full variable domain: GAGVSQSPSNKVTEKGKDVELRCDPISGHTALYWYRQSLGQGLEFLIYFQGNSAPDKSGLPSDRFSAERTGGSVSTLTIQRTQQEDSAVYLCASSPGLIGIEKLFFGSGTQLSVL.

A remark on this clone: Other nucleotide sequences from this sample produce the same CDR3. The rearrangement links TRBV11-3 to TRBJ2-7; D possibly corresponds to TRBD1 (6 bases). Trimming stripped 5 bases from V and 1 base from J, with 9 bases between. Germline CDR1 and CDR2: SGHNT and YENEEA. The CDR3 length is 13 residues. The DNA of the CDR3 is TGTGCCAGCAGCCTCGGACAGTCCTACGAGCAGTACTTC. This gives the protein CASSLGQSYEQYF.

This chain connects TRBV7-8 to TRBJ2-5; 8 bases are a match to TRBD2. The trim removed 5 bases at V and 1 base at J, leaving 3 bases unmatched. CDR1 is SGHVS and CDR2 is FQNEAQ in the germline V gene. There are 14 residues in the CDR3. CDR3 loop: CASSGTSGQETQYF. The CDR3 DNA reads TGTGCCAGCAGCGGTACTAGCGGCCAAGAGACCCAGTACTTC.

This clone was observed once. The chain links TRBV9 to TRBJ2-7; the match to TRBD1 covers 9 bases. The germline gives CDR1 SGDLS, CDR2 YYNGEE. V shed 4 bases and J 5 bases; nucleotides not matched to a gene: 10. The CDR3 is 15 residues long. CDR3 coding DNA: TGTGCCAGCAGCCCCTCCGGGACAGGGTATCACGAGCAGTACTTC. Its protein is CASSPSGTGYHEQYF.

V and J are TRBV6-5 and TRBJ1-5, with 7 bases aligning to TRBD1. This CDR3 has 13 residues. Germline CDR1 reads MNHEY; CDR2 reads SVGAGI. With 6 bases clipped from V and 3 bases from J, the junction kept 2 bases outside the gene matches. DNA for the CDR3: TGTGCCAGCAGACAGGGGTTCAATCAGCCCCAGCATTTT. Encoded protein: CASRQGFNQPQHF.

The chain couples TRBV6-6 to TRBJ1-4, with a possible D match to TRBD1 (5 bases). Trimming removed 10 bases at V and 3 bases at J, with 12 bases between. Germline loops: CDR1 MNHNY, CDR2 SVGAGI (reference sequence). The CDR3 is made up of 13 amino acids. CDR3 protein: CATGRQPNEKLFF. The CDR3 DNA follows: TGTGCCACCGGCCGACAGCCTAATGAAAAACTGTTTTTT.

V gene TRBV7-3 combines with J gene TRBJ2-3; possibly TRBD2 for D (5 bases). This CDR3 is 13 amino acids long. V lost 5 bases to trimming and J lost 4 bases, with 10 bases between them. CDR1 SGHTA and CDR2 FQGTGA come from the germline V gene. The CDR3 spells CASSPARADTQYF. CDR3 sequence (DNA): TGTGCCAGCAGCCCCGCGAGGGCAGATACGCAGTATTTT.

CDR3 sequence (DNA): TGTGCCAGTCGGACTAGCGGGTCCTACGAGCAGTACTTC. Translating it yields CASRTSGSYEQYF. The rearrangement links TRBV28 to TRBJ2-7; 11 bases agree with TRBD2. This CDR3 comprises 13 residues. The V gene's germline CDR1 is MDHEN and CDR2 SYDVKM. J gave up 1 base and V 9 bases, and 2 bases lay outside the gene matches.

This sequence joins TRBV25-1 and TRBJ1-1; TRBD1 might be the D (5 bases). The CDR3 loop spans 15 amino acids. Germline values: CDR1 MGHDK, CDR2 SYGVNS. Deletions cut 7 bases from V and 1 base from J, with 16 bases between. The CDR3 is CASTEGNSGNTEAFF. CDR3 nucleotides: TGTGCCAGCACTGAGGGGAATTCTGGGAACACTGAAGCTTTCTTT.

The rearrangement joins TRBV28 to TRBJ1-2, with D perhaps matching TRBD1 (5 bases). Germline-derived CDR1 and CDR2 are MDHEN and SYDVKM. Trimming stripped 4 bases from V and 7 bases from J, with 13 bases between. This CDR3 is built from 13 residues. CDR3 sequence: CASSSGTFFGYTF. The CDR3 DNA reads as TGTGCCAGCAGTTCCGGGACTTTTTTTGGCTACACCTTC.

The chain joins TRBV5-5 to TRBJ1-2; 7 positions match TRBD1. V lost 3 bases and J lost 5; bases outside the gene matches: 10. The length of the CDR3 is 15 residues. Per germline, CDR1 SGHKS and CDR2 YYEKEE (reference sequence). This chain's CDR3 is CASSSPGGYLYGYTF. The CDR3 nucleotides read TGTGCCAGCAGCTCCCCAGGGGGATATCTTTATGGCTACACCTTC.

This clone was recorded only once. The genes are TRBV27 and TRBJ2-3, with D hard to call. The germline CDR1 and CDR2 sequences are MNHEY and SMNVEV (reference sequence). Between the trimmed V and J ends, which lost 8 bases and 0 bases, there was a span of 9 bases. There are 13 residues in the CDR3. Written as DNA, the CDR3 is TGTGCCAGCGGCGGCACTAGCACAGATACGCAGTATTTT. It specifies CASGGTSTDTQYF.

The rearrangement uses TRBV5-1 and TRBJ2-3, with no clear D. This CDR3 has 14 residues. The V gene lost 6 bases and the J gene lost 1 base, with 12 bases spanning the gap. Germline CDR1 reads SGHRS; CDR2 reads YFSETQ. This chain's CDR3 is CASTLGFGTDTQYF. Here the CDR3 DNA reads TGCGCCAGCACCCTGGGCTTTGGCACAGATACGCAGTATTTT. Full variable domain (missing parts from reference TRBV5-1 and TRBJ2-3): KAGVTQTPRYLIKTRGQQVTLSCSPISGHRSVSWYQQTPGQGLQFLFEYFSETQRNKGNFPGRFSGRQFSNSRSEMNVSTLELGDSALYLCASTLGFGTDTQYFGPGTRLTVL.

The V call is TRBV13, the J call TRBJ1-1, with a possible D match to TRBD1 (5 bases). The CDR3 totals 13 residues. The germline gives CDR1 PRHDT, CDR2 FYEKMQ (reference sequence). V lost 2 bases and J lost 13, with 17 bases in between. The CDR3 nucleotides read TGTGCCAGCAGCTTACACCCCGGGGGGTACGTTTTCTTT. It specifies CASSLHPGGYVFF. Full variable domain (rest looked up from reference TRBV13 and TRBJ1-1): AAGVIQSPRHLIKEKRETATLKCYPIPRHDTVYWYQQGPGQDPQFLISFYEKMQSDKGSIPDRFSAQQFSDYHSELNMSSLELGDSALYFCASSLHPGGYVFFGQGTRLTVV.

A remark on this clone: At one of its ends the junction is not consistent with the germline gene, which may arise from a read error. The genes are TRBV30 and TRBJ2-7, with a weak D call TRBD2 (6 bases). There are 12 residues in the CDR3. CDR1 is GTSNPN and CDR2 is SVGIG in the germline V gene (reference sequence). The CDR3 nucleotides read TGTGCCTGGAGCCCCTCCAAGGAGGGAATGGACTTC. Encoded protein: CAWSPSKEGMDF.

The chain links TRBV5-1 to TRBJ2-1; TRBD2 matches 7 bases. The CDR3 is made up of 16 amino acids. CDR1 SGHRS and CDR2 YFSETQ come from the germline V gene. The V segment lost 2 bases and the J segment 5 bases; nucleotides outside the gene matches: 10. CDR3 residues: CASSLDRLAMHNEQFF. CDR3 DNA: TGCGCCAGCAGCTTAGATCGACTAGCTATGCACAATGAGCAGTTCTTC.

The chain uses TRBV5-6 and TRBJ2-1, with D possibly matching TRBD2 (5 bases). The CDR3 contains 12 residues. V lost 0 bases and J 9 bases, leaving 7 bases between the germline ends. The germline V gene encodes CDR1 SGHDT and CDR2 YYEEEE. CDR3 in DNA: TGTGCCAGCAGCTTGGTTAGCGTTGAGCAGTTCTTC. It encodes CASSLVSVEQFF.

The genes are TRBV28 and TRBJ1-6, with D possibly matching TRBD1 (6 bases). V lost 5 bases and J 0 bases, leaving 14 bases between the germline ends. Germline V lookup: CDR1 MDHEN, CDR2 SYDVKM. The CDR3 length is 17 residues. The CDR3 region is CASSAPGVSSYNSPLHF. CDR3 coding DNA: TGTGCCAGCAGTGCGCCAGGGGTTAGCTCCTATAATTCACCCCTCCACTTT.